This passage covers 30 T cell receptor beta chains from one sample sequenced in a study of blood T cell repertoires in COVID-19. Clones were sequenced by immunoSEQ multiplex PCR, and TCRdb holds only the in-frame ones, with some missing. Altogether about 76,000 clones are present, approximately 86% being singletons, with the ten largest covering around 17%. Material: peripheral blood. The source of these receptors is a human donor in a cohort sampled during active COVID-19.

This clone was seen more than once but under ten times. CDR3 in DNA: TGTGCCAGCAGCTTACCCGGGGTTCTGAAACGGGAGACCCAGTACTTC. Protein product: CASSLPGVLKRETQYF. The chain combines TRBV5-6 with TRBJ2-5; D perhaps matches TRBD2 (5 bases). The length of the CDR3 is 16 residues. V lost 2 bases to trimming and J lost 5 bases, with 19 bases between them. Germline CDR1 SGHDT, CDR2 YYEEEE.

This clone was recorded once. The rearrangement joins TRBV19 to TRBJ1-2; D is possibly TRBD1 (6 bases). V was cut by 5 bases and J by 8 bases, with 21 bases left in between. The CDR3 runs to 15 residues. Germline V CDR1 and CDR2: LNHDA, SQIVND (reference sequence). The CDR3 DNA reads TGTGCCAGTAGTCCCCAATGGACAGACCCCAGGGGCTACACCTTC. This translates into CASSPQWTDPRGYTF.

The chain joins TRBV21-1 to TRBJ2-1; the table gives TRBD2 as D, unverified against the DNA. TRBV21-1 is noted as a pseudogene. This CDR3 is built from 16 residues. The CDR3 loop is CASSKMEGGVYNEQFF. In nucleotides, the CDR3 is TGTGCCAGCAGCAAAATGGAGGGAGGTGTATACAATGAGCAGTTCTTC.

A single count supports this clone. The CDR3 region is CASSQSPCRGRVGNTEAFF. In DNA form, the CDR3 reads TGCGCCAGCAGTCAATCCCCTTGCAGGGGGCGCGTCGGGAACACTGAAGCTTTCTTT. The chain carries TRBV23-1 and TRBJ1-1; TRBD1 matches at 8 bases. TRBV23-1 carries the ORF label, with uncertain function. The J segment lost 1 base and the V segment lost 0 bases, leaving 13 bases of the junction unmatched. This CDR3 has 19 amino acids.

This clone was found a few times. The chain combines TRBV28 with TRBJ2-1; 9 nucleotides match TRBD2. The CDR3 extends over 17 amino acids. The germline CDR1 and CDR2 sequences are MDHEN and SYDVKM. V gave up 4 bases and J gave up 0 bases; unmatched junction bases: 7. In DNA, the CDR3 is TGTGCCAGCAGTTACCCTGGACTAGCGCTCTCCTACAATGAGCAGTTCTTC. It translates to CASSYPGLALSYNEQFF.

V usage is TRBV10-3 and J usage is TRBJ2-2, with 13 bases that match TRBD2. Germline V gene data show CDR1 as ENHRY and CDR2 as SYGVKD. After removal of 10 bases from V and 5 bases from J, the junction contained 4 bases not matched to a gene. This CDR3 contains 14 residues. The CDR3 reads CATGLAGSTGELFF. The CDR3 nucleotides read TGTGCCACGGGACTAGCGGGATCTACCGGGGAGCTGTTTTTT.

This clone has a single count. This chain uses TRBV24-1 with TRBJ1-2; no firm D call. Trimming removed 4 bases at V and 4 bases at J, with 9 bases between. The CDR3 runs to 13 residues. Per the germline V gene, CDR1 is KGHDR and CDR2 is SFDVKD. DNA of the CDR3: TGTGCCACCAGTGACTCAGACACCTATGGCTACACCTTC. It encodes CATSDSDTYGYTF.

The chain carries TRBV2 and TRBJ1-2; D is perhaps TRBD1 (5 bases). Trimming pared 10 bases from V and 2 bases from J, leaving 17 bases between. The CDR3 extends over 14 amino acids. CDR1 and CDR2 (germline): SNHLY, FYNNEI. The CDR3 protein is CATQKQAQNYGYTF. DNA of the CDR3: TGTGCCACCCAAAAACAGGCACAGAACTATGGCTACACCTTC.

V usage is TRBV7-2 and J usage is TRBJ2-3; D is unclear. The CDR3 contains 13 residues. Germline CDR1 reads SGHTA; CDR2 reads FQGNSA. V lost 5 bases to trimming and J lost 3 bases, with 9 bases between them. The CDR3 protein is CASSIVKTDTQYF. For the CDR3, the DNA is TGTGCCAGCAGCATTGTTAAAACAGATACGCAGTATTTT.

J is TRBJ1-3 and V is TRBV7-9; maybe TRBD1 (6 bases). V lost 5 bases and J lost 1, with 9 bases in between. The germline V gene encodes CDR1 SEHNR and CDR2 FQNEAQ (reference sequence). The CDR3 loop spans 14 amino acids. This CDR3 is CASSTTGSGNTIYF. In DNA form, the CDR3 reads TGTGCCAGCAGCACGACAGGATCTGGAAACACCATATATTTT.

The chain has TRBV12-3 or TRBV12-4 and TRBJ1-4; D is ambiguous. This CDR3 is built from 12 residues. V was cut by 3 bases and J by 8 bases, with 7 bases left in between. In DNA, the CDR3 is TGTGCCAGCAGTTTTACGGGGGAAAAACTGTTTTTT. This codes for CASSFTGEKLFF.

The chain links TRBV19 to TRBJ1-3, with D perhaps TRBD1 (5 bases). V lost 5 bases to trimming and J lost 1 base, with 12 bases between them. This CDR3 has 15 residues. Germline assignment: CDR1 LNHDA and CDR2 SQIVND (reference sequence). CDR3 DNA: TGTGCCAGTAGTCAACCCAGGGTATCTGGAAACACCATATATTTT. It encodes CASSQPRVSGNTIYF. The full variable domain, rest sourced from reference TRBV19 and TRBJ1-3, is DGGITQSPKYLFRKEGQNVTLSCEQNLNHDAMYWYRQDPGQGLRLIYYSQIVNDFQKGDIAEGYSVSREKKESFPLTVTSAQKNPTAFYLCASSQPRVSGNTIYFGEGSWLTVV.

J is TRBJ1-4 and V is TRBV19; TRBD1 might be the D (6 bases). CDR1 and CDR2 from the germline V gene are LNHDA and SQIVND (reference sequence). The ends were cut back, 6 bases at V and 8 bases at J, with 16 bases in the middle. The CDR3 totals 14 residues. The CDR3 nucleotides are TGTGCCAGTAGGGAGCCGGGGGGCCGGGAAAAACTGTTTTTT. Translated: CASREPGGREKLFF.

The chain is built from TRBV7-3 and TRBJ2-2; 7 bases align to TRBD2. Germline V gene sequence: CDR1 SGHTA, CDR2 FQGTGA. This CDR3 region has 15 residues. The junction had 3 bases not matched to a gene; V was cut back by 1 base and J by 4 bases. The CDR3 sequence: CASSLSSGATGELFF. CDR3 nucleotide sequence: TGTGCCAGCAGCTTAAGCAGCGGGGCCACCGGGGAGCTGTTTTTT.

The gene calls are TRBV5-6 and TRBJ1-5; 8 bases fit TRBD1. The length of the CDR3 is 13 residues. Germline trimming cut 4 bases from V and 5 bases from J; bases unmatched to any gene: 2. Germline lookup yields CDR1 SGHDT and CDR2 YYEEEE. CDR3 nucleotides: TGTGCCAGCAGCGTGGACAGGGATCAGCCCCAGCATTTT. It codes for CASSVDRDQPQHF.

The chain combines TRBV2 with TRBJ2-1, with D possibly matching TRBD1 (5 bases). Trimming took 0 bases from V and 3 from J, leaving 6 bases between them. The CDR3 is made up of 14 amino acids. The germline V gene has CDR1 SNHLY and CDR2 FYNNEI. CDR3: CASSEAGRYNEQFF. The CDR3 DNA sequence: TGTGCCAGCAGTGAAGCGGGGCGCTACAATGAGCAGTTCTTC.

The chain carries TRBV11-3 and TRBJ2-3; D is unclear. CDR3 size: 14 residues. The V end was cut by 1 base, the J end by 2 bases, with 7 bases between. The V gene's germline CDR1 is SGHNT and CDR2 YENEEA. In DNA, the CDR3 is TGTGCCAGCAGCTTAGCCAGGAACACAGATACGCAGTATTTT. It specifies CASSLARNTDTQYF.

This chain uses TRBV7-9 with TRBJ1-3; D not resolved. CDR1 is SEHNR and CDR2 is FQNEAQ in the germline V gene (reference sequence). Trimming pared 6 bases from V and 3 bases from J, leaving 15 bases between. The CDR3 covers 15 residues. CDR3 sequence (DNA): TGTGCCAGCAGAATGAGTGCAGCAGGTGGAAACACCATATATTTT. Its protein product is CASRMSAAGGNTIYF.

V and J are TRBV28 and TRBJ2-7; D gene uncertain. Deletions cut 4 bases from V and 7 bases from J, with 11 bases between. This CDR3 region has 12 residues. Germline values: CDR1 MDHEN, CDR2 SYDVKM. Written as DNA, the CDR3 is TGTGCCAGCAGTTCGCTCCGCAGGGAGCAGTACTTC. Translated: CASSSLRREQYF.

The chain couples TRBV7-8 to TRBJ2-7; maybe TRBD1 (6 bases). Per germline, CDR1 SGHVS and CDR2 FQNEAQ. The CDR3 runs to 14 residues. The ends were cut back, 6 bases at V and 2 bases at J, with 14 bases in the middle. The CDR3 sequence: CASSSTGTPYEQYF. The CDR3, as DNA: TGTGCCAGCAGTTCGACCGGGACACCCTACGAGCAGTACTTC.

CDR3 sequence reads: CASSLVRATGEAFF. The CDR3 bases are TGTGCCAGCAGCTTAGTTAGGGCCACAGGTGAAGCTTTCTTT. The chain couples TRBV7-2 to TRBJ1-1; possibly TRBD1 for D (5 bases). Germline assignment: CDR1 SGHTA and CDR2 FQGNSA. V dropped 1 base and J dropped 7 bases, with 13 bases sitting between them. The CDR3 totals 14 residues.

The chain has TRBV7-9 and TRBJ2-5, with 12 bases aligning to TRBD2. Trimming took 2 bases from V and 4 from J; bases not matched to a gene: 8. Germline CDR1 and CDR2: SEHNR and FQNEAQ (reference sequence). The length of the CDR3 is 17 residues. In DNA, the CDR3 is TGTGCCAGCAGCTTATTCACTAGCGGGAGGTTGTCAGAGACCCAGTACTTC. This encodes CASSLFTSGRLSETQYF.

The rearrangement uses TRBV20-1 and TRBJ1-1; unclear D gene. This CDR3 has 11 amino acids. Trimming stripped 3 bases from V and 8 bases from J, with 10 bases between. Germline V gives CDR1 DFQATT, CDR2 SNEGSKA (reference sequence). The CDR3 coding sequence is TGCAGTGCTAGGCTGCGGGGAGAAGCTTTCTTT. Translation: CSARLRGEAFF.

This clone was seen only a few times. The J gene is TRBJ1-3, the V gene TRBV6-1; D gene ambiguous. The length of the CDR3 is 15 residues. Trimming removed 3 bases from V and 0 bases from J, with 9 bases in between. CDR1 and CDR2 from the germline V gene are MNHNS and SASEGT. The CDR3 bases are TGTGCCAGCAGTGAGGGGAGTTTCTCTGGAAACACCATATATTTT. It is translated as CASSEGSFSGNTIYF.

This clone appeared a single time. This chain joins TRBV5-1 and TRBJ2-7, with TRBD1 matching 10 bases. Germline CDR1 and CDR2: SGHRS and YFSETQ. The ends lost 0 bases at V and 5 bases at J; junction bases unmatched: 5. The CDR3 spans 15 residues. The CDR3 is CASSLVDRGYDEQYF. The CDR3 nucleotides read TGCGCCAGCAGCTTGGTGGACAGGGGGTATGACGAGCAGTACTTC.

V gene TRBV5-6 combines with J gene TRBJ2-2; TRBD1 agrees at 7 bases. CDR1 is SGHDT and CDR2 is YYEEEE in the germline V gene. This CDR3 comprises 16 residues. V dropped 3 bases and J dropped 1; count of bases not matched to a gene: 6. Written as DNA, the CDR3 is TGTGCCAGCAGCTCACCAGGGGGAAGGAACACCGGGGAGCTGTTTTTT. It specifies CASSSPGGRNTGELFF.

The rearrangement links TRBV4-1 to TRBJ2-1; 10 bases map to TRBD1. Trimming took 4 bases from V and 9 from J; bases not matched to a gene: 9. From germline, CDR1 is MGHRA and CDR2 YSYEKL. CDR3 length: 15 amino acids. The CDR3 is CASSPRTGGGFEQFF. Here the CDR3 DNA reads TGCGCCAGCAGCCCGCGGACAGGGGGAGGATTTGAGCAGTTCTTC.

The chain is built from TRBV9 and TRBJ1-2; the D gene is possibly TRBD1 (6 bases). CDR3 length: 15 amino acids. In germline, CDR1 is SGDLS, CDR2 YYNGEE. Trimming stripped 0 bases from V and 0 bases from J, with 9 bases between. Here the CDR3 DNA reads TGTGCCAGCAGCGTAGACAGGGCGGCTAACTATGGCTACACCTTC. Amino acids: CASSVDRAANYGYTF.

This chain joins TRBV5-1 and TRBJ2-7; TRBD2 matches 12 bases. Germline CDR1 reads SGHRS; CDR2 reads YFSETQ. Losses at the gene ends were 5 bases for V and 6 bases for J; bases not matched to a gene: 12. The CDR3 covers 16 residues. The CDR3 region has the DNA TGCGCCAGCAGTTCTAGCGGGAGGGGATTTATAACCGAGCAGTACTTC. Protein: CASSSSGRGFITEQYF.

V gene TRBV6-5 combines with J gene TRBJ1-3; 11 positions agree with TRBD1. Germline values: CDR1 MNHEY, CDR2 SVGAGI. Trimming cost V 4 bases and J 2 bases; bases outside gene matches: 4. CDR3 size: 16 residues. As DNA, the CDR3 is TGTGCCAGCAGTTGGGTGGACAGGGGGCCTGGAAACACCATATATTTT. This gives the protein CASSWVDRGPGNTIYF.